The entry below gives a single T cell receptor (beta chain) sequence along with its context. Assay used: immunoSEQ multiplex PCR; TCRdb lists only in-frame clones, some missing. Counted here are some 500,000 clones, 95% to 97% occurring once; the ten biggest clones make up 0.05% to 0.07%. The data were obtained in a study of shared clonotypes between healthy human individuals. The germline gives CDR1 MDHEN, CDR2 SYDVKM. The CDR3 totals 13 residues. This TCR came from a young woman in good health. This chain links TRBV28 with TRBJ2-5; D is perhaps TRBD1 or TRBD2 (5 bases each). The DNA end lines up better with TRBJ2-7; the J call may be wrong. The specimen sequenced was naive CD4+ T cells sorted from blood. Subset reported: CD45RA+ positively selected. CDR3 sequence (DNA): TGTGCCAGCAGCGGGACCCTCGGGAACGAGCAGTACTTC. As protein: CASSGTLGNEQYF.